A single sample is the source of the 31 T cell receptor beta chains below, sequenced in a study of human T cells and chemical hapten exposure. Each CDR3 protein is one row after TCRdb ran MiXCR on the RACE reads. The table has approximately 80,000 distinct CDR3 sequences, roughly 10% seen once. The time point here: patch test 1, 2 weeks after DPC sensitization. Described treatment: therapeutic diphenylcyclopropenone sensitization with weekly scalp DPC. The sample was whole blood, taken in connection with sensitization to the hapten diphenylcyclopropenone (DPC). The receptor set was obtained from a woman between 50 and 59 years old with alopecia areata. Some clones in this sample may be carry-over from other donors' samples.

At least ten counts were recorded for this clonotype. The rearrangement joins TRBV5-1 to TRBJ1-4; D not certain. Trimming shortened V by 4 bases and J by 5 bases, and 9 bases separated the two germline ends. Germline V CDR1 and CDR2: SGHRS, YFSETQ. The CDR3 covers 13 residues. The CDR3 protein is CASSIGVNEKLFF. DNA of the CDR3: TGCGCCAGCAGCATCGGGGTCAATGAAAAACTGTTTTTT.

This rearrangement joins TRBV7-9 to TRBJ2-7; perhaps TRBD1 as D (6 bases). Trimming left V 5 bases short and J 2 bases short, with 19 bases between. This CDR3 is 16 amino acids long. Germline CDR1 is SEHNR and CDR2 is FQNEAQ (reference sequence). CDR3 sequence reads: CASSPRQGKIPYEQYF. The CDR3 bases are TGTGCCAGCAGCCCCCGCCAGGGGAAGATCCCCTACGAGCAGTACTTC. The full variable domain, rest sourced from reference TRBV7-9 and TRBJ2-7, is DTGVSQNPRHKITKRGQNVTFRCDPISEHNRLYWYRQTLGQGPEFLTYFQNEAQLEKSRLLSDRFSAERPKGSFSTLEIQRTEQGDSAMYLCASSPRQGKIPYEQYFGPGTRLTVT.

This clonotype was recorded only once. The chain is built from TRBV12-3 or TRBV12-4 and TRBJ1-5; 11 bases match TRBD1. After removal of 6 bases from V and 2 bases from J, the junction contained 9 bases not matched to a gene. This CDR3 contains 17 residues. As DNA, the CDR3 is TGTGCCAGCAGCTGGACAGGGGGCAAGGGGCGCAATCAGCCCCAGCATTTT. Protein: CASSWTGGKGRNQPQHF.

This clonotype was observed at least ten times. The CDR3 DNA follows: TGTGCTAGTGGTCCTGACAGGGACGGGGAGCTGTTTTTT. It translates to CASGPDRDGELFF. This chain uses TRBV12-5 with TRBJ2-2; 7 bases line up with TRBD1. The CDR3 covers 13 residues. The germline V gene encodes CDR1 LGHNT and CDR2 FRNRAP. J lost 7 bases, V lost 5 bases, and 4 bases had no gene match. Variable domain in full (rest from reference TRBV12-5 and TRBJ2-2): DARVTQTPRHKVTEMGQEVTMRCQPILGHNTVFWYRQTMMQGLELLAYFRNRAPLDDSGMPKDRFSAEMPDATLATLKIQPSEPRDSAVYFCASGPDRDGELFFGEGSRLTVL.

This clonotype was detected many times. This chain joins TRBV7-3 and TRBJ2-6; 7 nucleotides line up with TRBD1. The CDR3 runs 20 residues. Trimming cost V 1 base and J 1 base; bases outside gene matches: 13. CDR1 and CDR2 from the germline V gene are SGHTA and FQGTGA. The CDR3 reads CASSLIKVGTGVSGANVLTF. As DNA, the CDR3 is TGTGCCAGCAGCTTAATCAAGGTCGGAACAGGGGTTTCTGGGGCCAACGTCCTGACTTTC.

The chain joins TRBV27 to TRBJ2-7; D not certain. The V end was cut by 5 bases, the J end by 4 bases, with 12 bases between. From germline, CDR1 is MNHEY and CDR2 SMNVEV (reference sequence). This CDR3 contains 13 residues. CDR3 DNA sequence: TGTGCCAGCAGTACACAGACTGGGTACGAGCAGTACTTC. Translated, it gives CASSTQTGYEQYF.

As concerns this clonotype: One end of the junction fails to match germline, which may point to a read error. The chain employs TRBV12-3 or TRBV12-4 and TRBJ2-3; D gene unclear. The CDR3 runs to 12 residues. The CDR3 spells CASREDTDTQYF. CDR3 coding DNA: TGTGCGAGCAGAGAAGACACAGATACGCAGTATTTT.

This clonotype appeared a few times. CDR3 sequence (DNA): TGTGCCAGCAGCCCTAGACGCCGGGACACCTCCTACGAGCAGTACTTC. Protein: CASSPRRRDTSYEQYF. The chain has TRBV4-2 and TRBJ2-7; D might be TRBD1 (6 bases). This CDR3 contains 16 residues. CDR1 is LGHNA, CDR2 YNFKEQ, per germline. V was pared by 4 bases and J by 0 bases, with 16 bases between.

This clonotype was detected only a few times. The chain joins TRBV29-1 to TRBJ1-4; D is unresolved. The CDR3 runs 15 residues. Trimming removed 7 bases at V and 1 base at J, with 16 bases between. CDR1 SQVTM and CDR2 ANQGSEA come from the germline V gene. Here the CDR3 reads CSAQTKGGTNEKLFF. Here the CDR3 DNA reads TGCAGCGCCCAGACCAAGGGCGGAACTAATGAAAAACTGTTTTTT.

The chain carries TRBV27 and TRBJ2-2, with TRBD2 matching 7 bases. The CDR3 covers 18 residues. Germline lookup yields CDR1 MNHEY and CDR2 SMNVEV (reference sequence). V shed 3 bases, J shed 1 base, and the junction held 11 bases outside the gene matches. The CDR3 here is CASSFSSAGKKNTGELFF. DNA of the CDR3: TGTGCCAGCAGTTTCTCCTCAGCGGGGAAGAAGAACACCGGGGAGCTGTTTTTT.

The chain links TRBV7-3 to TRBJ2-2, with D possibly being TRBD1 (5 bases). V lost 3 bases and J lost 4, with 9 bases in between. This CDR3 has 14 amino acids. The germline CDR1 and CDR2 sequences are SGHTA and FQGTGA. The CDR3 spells CASSFNTGTGELFF. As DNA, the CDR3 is TGTGCCAGCAGCTTTAATACAGGCACCGGGGAGCTGTTTTTT.

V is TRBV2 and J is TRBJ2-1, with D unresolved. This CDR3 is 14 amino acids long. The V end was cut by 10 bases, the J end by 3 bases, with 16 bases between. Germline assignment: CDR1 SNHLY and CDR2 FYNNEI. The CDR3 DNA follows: TGTGCCAACGAGGTCCTCTTTCTCTACAATGAGCAGTTCTTC. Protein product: CANEVLFLYNEQFF.

CDR3 protein: CASSDPLGTLQNTGELFF. CDR3 bases: TGTGCCAGCAGTGACCCTCTCGGGACTCTGCAGAACACCGGGGAGCTGTTTTTT. The V call is TRBV6-6, the J call TRBJ2-2; tentatively, D is TRBD2 (6 bases). V dropped 5 bases and J dropped 1 base, with 20 bases sitting between them. The CDR3 contains 18 residues. Germline V gene data show CDR1 as MNHNY and CDR2 as SVGAGI (reference sequence).

CDR3 loop: CASSLYRTRTQEGGDIQYF. In DNA, the CDR3 is TGTGCCAGCAGCTTATATAGGACCCGGACCCAAGAAGGTGGGGACATTCAGTACTTC. The gene calls are TRBV7-9 and TRBJ2-4; D is ambiguous. Trimming pared 2 bases from V and 8 bases from J, leaving 28 bases between. The CDR3 covers 19 residues. The germline gives CDR1 SEHNR, CDR2 FQNEAQ (reference sequence).

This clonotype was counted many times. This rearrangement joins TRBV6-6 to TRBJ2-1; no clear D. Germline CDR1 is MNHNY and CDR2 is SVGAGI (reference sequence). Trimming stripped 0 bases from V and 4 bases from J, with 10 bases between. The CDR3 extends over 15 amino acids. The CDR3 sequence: CASSYSKVLYNEQFF. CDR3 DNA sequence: TGTGCCAGCAGTTACTCGAAGGTCCTATACAATGAGCAGTTCTTC.

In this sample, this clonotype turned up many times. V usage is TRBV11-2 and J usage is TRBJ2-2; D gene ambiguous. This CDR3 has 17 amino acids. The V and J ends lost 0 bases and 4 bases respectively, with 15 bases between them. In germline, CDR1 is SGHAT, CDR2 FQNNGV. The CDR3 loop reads CASSLDSVRRVTGELFF. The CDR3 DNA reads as TGTGCCAGCAGCTTAGATTCCGTGCGACGCGTCACCGGGGAGCTGTTTTTT. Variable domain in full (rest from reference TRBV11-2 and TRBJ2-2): EAGVAQSPRYKIIEKRQSVAFWCNPISGHATLYWYQQILGQGPKLLIQFQNNGVVDDSQLPKDRFSAERLKGVDSTLKIQPAKLEDSAVYLCASSLDSVRRVTGELFFGEGSRLTVL.

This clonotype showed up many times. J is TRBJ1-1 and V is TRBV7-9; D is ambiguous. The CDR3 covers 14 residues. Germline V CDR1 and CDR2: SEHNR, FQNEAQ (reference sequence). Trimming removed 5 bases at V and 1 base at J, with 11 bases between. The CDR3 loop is CASSPPGWNTEAFF. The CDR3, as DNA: TGTGCCAGCAGCCCCCCCGGATGGAACACTGAAGCTTTCTTT. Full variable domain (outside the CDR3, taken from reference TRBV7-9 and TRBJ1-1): DTGVSQNPRHKITKRGQNVTFRCDPISEHNRLYWYRQTLGQGPEFLTYFQNEAQLEKSRLLSDRFSAERPKGSFSTLEIQRTEQGDSAMYLCASSPPGWNTEAFFGQGTRLTVV.

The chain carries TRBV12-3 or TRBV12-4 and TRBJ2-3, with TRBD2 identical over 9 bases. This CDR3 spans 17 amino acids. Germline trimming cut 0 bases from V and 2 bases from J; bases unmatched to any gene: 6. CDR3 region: CASSLAYLAGNTDTQYF. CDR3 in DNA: TGTGCCAGCAGTTTAGCTTACCTAGCGGGGAACACAGATACGCAGTATTTT.

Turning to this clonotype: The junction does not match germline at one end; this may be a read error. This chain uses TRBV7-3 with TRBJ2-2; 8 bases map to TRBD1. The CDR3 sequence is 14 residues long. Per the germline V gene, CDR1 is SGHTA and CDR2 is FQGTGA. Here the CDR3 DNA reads TGTGCCAGCAGGCAGGGGGCGAAGACCGGGGAGCTGTTTTTT. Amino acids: CASRQGAKTGELFF.

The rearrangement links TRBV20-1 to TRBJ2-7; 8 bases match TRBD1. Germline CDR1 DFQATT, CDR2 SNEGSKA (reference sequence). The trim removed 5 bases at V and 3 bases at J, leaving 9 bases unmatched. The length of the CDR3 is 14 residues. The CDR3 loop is CSAVGQGLLYEQYF. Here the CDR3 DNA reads TGCAGTGCTGTCGGACAGGGACTCCTCTACGAGCAGTACTTC.

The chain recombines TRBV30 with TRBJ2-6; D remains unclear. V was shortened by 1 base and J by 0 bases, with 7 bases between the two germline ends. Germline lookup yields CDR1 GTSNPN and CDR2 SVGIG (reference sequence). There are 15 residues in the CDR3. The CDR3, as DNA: TGTGCCTGGAGTGCCCAGTACTCTGGGGCCAACGTCCTGACTTTC. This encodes CAWSAQYSGANVLTF.

CDR3 loop: CASSQVEGTMYNEQFF. The DNA for the CDR3 is TGTGCCAGCAGCCAAGTCGAAGGGACAATGTACAATGAGCAGTTCTTC. The chain links TRBV3-1 to TRBJ2-1, with D perhaps TRBD1 (6 bases). CDR1 is LGHDT and CDR2 is YNNKEL in the germline V gene (reference sequence). This CDR3 has 16 residues. V lost 1 base, J lost 4 bases, and 14 bases lay in between.

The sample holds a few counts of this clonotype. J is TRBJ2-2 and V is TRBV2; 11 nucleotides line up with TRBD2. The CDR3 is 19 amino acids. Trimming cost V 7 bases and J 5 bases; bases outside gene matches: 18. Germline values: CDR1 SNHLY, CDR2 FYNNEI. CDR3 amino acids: CASNSIRGTSGRWTGELFF. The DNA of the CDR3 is TGTGCCAGCAACTCAATAAGGGGTACTAGCGGGAGATGGACCGGGGAGCTGTTTTTT.

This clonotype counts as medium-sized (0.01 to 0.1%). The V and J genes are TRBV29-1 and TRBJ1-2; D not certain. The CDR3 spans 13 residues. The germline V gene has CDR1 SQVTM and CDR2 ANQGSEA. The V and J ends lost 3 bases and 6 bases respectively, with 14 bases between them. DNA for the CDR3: TGCAGCGTTGAGCTAGGAGCCCGTCATGGCTACACCTTC. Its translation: CSVELGARHGYTF.

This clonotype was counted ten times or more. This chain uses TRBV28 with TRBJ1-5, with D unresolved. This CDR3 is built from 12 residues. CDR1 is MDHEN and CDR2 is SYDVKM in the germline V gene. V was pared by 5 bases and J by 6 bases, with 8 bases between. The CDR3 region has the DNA TGTGCCAGCAGTCCACGGGGTCAGCCCCAGCATTTT. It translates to CASSPRGQPQHF.

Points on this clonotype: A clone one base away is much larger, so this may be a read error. CDR3 sequence (DNA): TGCGCCAGCAGCTTGGAAGTCAACACAGGTACGCAGTATTTT. It encodes CASSLEVNTGTQYF. This chain uses TRBV5-1 with TRBJ2-3; a possible D gene is TRBD1 (5 bases). The CDR3 contains 14 residues. CDR1 is SGHRS and CDR2 is YFSETQ in the germline V gene.

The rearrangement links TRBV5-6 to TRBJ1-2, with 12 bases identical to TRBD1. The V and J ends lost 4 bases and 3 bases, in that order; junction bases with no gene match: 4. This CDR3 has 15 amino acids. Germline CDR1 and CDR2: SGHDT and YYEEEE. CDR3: CASSQGTGGDYGYTF. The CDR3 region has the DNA TGTGCCAGCAGCCAAGGGACAGGGGGCGACTATGGCTACACCTTC.

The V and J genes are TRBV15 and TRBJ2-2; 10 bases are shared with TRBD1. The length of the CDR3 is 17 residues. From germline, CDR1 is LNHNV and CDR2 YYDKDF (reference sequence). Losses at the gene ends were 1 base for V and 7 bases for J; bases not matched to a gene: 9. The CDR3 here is CATSRAPGQGLVGELFF. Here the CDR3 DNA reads TGTGCCACCAGCAGAGCCCCGGGACAGGGGCTAGTCGGGGAGCTGTTTTTT.

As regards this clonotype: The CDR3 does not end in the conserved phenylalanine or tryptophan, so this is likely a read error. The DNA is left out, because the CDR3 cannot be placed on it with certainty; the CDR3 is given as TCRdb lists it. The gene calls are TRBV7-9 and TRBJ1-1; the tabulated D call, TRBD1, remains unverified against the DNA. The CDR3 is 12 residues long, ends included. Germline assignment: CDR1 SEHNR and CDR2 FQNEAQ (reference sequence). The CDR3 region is CASSLVAPTGLA.

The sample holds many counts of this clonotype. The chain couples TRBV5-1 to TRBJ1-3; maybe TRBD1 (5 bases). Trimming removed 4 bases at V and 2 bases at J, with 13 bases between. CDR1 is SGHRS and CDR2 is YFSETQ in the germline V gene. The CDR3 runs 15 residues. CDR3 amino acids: CASSPGTATGNTIYF. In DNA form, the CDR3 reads TGCGCCAGCAGCCCCGGGACGGCCACTGGAAACACCATATATTTT.

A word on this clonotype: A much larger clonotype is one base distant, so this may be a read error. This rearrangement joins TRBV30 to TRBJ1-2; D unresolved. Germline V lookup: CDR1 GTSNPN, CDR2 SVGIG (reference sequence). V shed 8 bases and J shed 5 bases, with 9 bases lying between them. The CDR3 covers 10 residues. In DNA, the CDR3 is TGTGCCAGGGCCCTATATGGCTACACCTTC. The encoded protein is CARALYGYTF.